These 19 T cell receptor beta chains share one sample of origin, sequenced in a study of blood T cell repertoires in COVID-19. Measured with immunoSEQ multiplex PCR; TCRdb has only the in-frame clones, and not every one. The sample has some 250,000 clones, over 80% seen once; the top ten hold 0.95% to 1.5%. The sequenced material came from PBMCs or T cells enriched from blood (not recorded which). The receptor source for this set is a human donor in a cohort exposed to, infected with or recovered from COVID-19 (not recorded which). The donor label of this sample is uncertain.

The chain couples TRBV19 to TRBJ2-7; D might be TRBD1 (6 bases). Germline V gene lookup returns CDR1 LNHDA and CDR2 SQIVND (reference sequence). The length of the CDR3 is 14 residues. Trimming removed 4 bases from V and 4 bases from J, with 14 bases in between. CDR3 protein: CASSTVGQLYEQYF. The CDR3 DNA follows: TGTGCCAGTAGTACAGTTGGACAGCTGTACGAGCAGTACTTC.

This clone was found a few times. V is TRBV5-4 and J is TRBJ2-4; 12 nucleotides agree with TRBD1. The germline V gene has CDR1 SGHNT and CDR2 YYREEE (reference sequence). J was trimmed by 4 bases and V by 2 bases; bases with no gene match: 4. The CDR3 contains 16 residues. For the CDR3, the DNA is TGTGCCAGCAGCTTCTTGGGACAGGGGGCTAAAAACATTCAGTACTTC. This sequence encodes CASSFLGQGAKNIQYF.

The chain uses TRBV13 and TRBJ1-2; D possibly corresponds to TRBD1 (5 bases). CDR1 is PRHDT and CDR2 is FYEKMQ in the germline V gene (reference sequence). CDR3 length equals 14 residues. V shed 0 bases and J shed 7 bases, with 12 bases lying between them. The CDR3 DNA sequence: TGTGCCAGCAGCTTAGGCGCCAGGGTGTCTGGCTACACCTTC. It yields the protein CASSLGARVSGYTF.

The rearrangement joins TRBV18 to TRBJ2-5; 10 bases are shared with TRBD1. V trimming: 2 bases; J trimming: 4 bases; junction bases outside the gene matches: 1. Germline loops: CDR1 KGHSH, CDR2 LQKENI. This CDR3 spans 14 amino acids. Written as DNA, the CDR3 is TGTGCCAGCTCACCAGGACAGGGGGGAGAGACCCAGTACTTC. It specifies CASSPGQGGETQYF.

The chain uses TRBV3-1 (or the pseudogene TRBV3-2) and TRBJ2-1; TRBD2 is a possible D gene (5 bases). CDR1 is LGHDT and CDR2 is YNNKEL in the germline V gene (reference sequence). The CDR3 is 16 amino acids. Trimming took 0 bases from V and 6 from J, leaving 15 bases between them. The CDR3 is CASSQDPGVLLNEQFF. The CDR3 DNA is TGTGCCAGCAGCCAAGATCCCGGGGTTTTACTCAATGAGCAGTTCTTC.

The CDR3 nucleotides read TGTGCCAGCAGAAACTTGGCGGGGGGGCGGTACGAGCAGTACTTC. Its protein is CASRNLAGGRYEQYF. The V and J genes are TRBV6-5 and TRBJ2-7, with 9 bases lining up with TRBD2. This CDR3 region has 15 residues. In germline, CDR1 is MNHEY, CDR2 SVGAGI. V gave up 6 bases and J gave up 4 bases; unmatched junction bases: 10.

V gene TRBV7-2 combines with J gene TRBJ2-3; 7 bases line up with TRBD2. The CDR3 is made up of 13 amino acids. The trim removed 5 bases at V and 5 bases at J, leaving 4 bases unmatched. Germline assignment: CDR1 SGHTA and CDR2 FQGNSA. The CDR3 spells CASSPLAGDTQYF. Written as DNA, the CDR3 is TGTGCCAGCAGCCCATTAGCGGGAGATACGCAGTATTTT.

The table lists this clone with a count of one. The genes are TRBV11-2 and TRBJ1-2; 7 nucleotides align to TRBD1. In germline, CDR1 is SGHAT, CDR2 FQNNGV. The CDR3 has 16 amino acids. J gave up 4 bases and V 5 bases, and 13 bases lay outside the gene matches. This CDR3 is CASSRTGDFRSYGYTF. The CDR3 DNA is TGTGCCAGCAGCCGGACAGGAGATTTTAGGAGCTATGGCTACACCTTC.

This clone was detected only a few times. The chain links TRBV7-9 to TRBJ2-2; perhaps TRBD2 as D (6 bases). Germline lookup yields CDR1 SEHNR and CDR2 FQNEAQ (reference sequence). The V end lost 4 bases, the J end lost 0 bases, and 9 bases lay between the germline ends. The CDR3 has 15 amino acids. The CDR3 here is CASSSGEPNTGELFF. The CDR3 DNA sequence: TGTGCCAGCAGCTCGGGAGAGCCGAACACCGGGGAGCTGTTTTTT. The variable domain in full, completed from reference TRBV7-9 and TRBJ2-2, reads DTGVSQNPRHKITKRGQNVTFRCDPISEHNRLYWYRQTLGQGPEFLTYFQNEAQLEKSRLLSDRFSAERPKGSFSTLEIQRTEQGDSAMYLCASSSGEPNTGELFFGEGSRLTVL.

The chain carries TRBV3-1 (or the pseudogene TRBV3-2) and TRBJ2-5, with 10 bases aligning to TRBD1. The CDR3 loop spans 18 amino acids. J gave up 2 bases and V 1 base, and 10 bases lay outside the gene matches. The germline CDR1 and CDR2 sequences are LGHDT and YNNKEL (reference sequence). The DNA of the CDR3 is TGTGCCAGCAGCCAAGTGGGGGTGGGGACAGGGGTTCAAGAGACCCAGTACTTC. Amino acid sequence: CASSQVGVGTGVQETQYF.

This chain uses TRBV9 with TRBJ1-1; D gene ambiguous. Germline CDR1 is SGDLS and CDR2 is YYNGEE. There are 15 residues in the CDR3. Between the trimmed V and J ends, which lost 4 bases and 1 base, there was a span of 14 bases. CDR3 nucleotide sequence: TGTGCCAGCAGCTTTGGACTGGACGGGAACACTGAAGCTTTCTTT. It is translated as CASSFGLDGNTEAFF.

The chain joins TRBV14 to TRBJ1-2; 9 bases line up with TRBD1. V was clipped by 2 bases and J by 7 bases; unmatched bases: 2. The CDR3 consists of 13 residues. Germline CDR1 SGHDN, CDR2 FVKESK. In DNA, the CDR3 is TGTGCCAGCAGCCAACCGGACAGGGGTGGCTACACCTTC. Translated, it gives CASSQPDRGGYTF.

The CDR3 DNA follows: TGTGCCAGCACTCTGGGCTACACCTTC. It encodes CASTLGYTF. The chain carries TRBV21-1 and TRBJ1-2. TRBV21-1 represents a pseudogene. This CDR3 has 9 residues.

V gene TRBV18 combines with J gene TRBJ2-2; D perhaps matches TRBD1 (6 bases). Per germline, CDR1 KGHSH and CDR2 LQKENI. The V and J ends lost 6 bases and 4 bases respectively, with 18 bases between them. The CDR3 length is 16 residues. The CDR3 here is CASSARGGAGTGELFF. CDR3 DNA: TGTGCCAGCTCGGCTCGTGGGGGCGCGGGCACCGGGGAGCTGTTTTTT.

The chain uses TRBV4-3 and TRBJ2-2, with TRBD2 identical over 12 bases. Trimming at V came to 1 base and at J to 8 bases, leaving 2 bases not matched to a gene. Germline V gene sequence: CDR1 LGHNA, CDR2 YSLEER. This CDR3 spans 15 amino acids. CDR3 bases: TGCGCCAGCAGCCAAGCTAGCGGGGGGGCAGGGGAGCTGTTTTTT. Translated, it gives CASSQASGGAGELFF.

This rearrangement joins TRBV19 to TRBJ1-2; D not certain. This CDR3 region has 13 residues. V lost 5 bases and J 4 bases, leaving 11 bases between the germline ends. From germline, CDR1 is LNHDA and CDR2 SQIVND (reference sequence). The CDR3 DNA follows: TGTGCCAGTAGTCTCCTAGTTCGCTATGGCTACACCTTC. As protein: CASSLLVRYGYTF.

This clone showed up just once. The chain uses TRBV18 and TRBJ1-4, with D possibly matching TRBD1 (5 bases). The V gene's germline CDR1 is KGHSH and CDR2 LQKENI. V was trimmed by 3 bases and J by 5 bases, leaving 10 bases between them. The CDR3 extends over 14 amino acids. CDR3 in DNA: TGTGCCAGCTCACCCAGGACAAGGAATGAAAAACTGTTTTTT. Translated, it gives CASSPRTRNEKLFF.

This chain joins TRBV27 and TRBJ2-7; 8 bases align to TRBD1. The V gene end was trimmed by 11 bases and the J gene end by 4 bases; junction bases not matched to a gene: 13. The CDR3 has 14 residues. CDR1 and CDR2 (germline): MNHEY, SMNVEV (reference sequence). The CDR3 nucleotides are TGTGCCGGGTCGGGACAGGTAATTACTTACGAGCAGTACTTC. Translated, it gives CAGSGQVITYEQYF.

The chain is built from TRBV11-2 and TRBJ1-1; a possible D gene is TRBD1 (5 bases). The germline V gene has CDR1 SGHAT and CDR2 FQNNGV. V was clipped by 5 bases and J by 5 bases, with 15 bases between them. The CDR3 loop spans 14 amino acids. The CDR3 bases are TGTGCCAGCAGCGGAACAGGAAGGTTGACTGAAGCTTTCTTT. Protein sequence: CASSGTGRLTEAFF.